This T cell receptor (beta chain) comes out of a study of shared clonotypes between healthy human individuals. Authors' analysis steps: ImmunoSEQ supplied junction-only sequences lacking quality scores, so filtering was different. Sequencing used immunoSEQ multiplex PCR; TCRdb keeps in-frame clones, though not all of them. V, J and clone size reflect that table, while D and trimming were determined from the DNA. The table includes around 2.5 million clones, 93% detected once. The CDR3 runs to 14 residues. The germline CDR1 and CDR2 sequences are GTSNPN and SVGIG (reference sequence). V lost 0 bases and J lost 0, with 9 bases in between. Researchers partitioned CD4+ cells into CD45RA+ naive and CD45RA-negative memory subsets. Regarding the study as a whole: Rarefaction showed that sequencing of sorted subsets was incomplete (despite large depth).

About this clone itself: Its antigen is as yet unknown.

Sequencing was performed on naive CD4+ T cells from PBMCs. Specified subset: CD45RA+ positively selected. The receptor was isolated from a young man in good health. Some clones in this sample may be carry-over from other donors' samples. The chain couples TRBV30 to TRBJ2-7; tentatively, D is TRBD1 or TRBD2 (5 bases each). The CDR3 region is CAWSVQRGSYEQYF. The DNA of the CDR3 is TGTGCCTGGAGTGTACAGAGGGGCTCCTACGAGCAGTACTTC.